Listed below are T cell receptor beta chains from one sample, sequenced in a study of response to subunit inactivated influenza vaccine. TCRdb re-called the RT-PCR reads through MiXCR, storing one row per CDR3 protein. The table shows some 540,000 distinct CDR3 sequences, with 20% to 25% occurring only once. The same sample was also studied in work on T cells expressing NK-cell markers.

The material was CD4+ T cells sorted from PBMCs, obtained approximately 13 days after vaccination. The receptors shown here come from a man aged 50 to 59 who received an inactivated influenza vaccine. Each CDR3 is given with its conserved first and last residue. The order of the fields is J gene, clone size, V gene, D gene, CDR3 DNA, CDR3 protein. D genes are given only for firm matches. Where a row states a size, it is once, few, many or the class of an expanded clone; other rows omit it.

>TRBJ1-2|once|TRBV4-3|NA
TGCGCCAGCAGCCAAGATCCTTTTCTCGGGGGCTACACCTTC
CASSQDPFLGGYTF
>TRBJ1-5|NA|TRBV24-1|NA
TGTGCCACCAGTTCGTCCAGGAACAATCAGCCCCAGCATTTT
CATSSSRNNQPQHF
>TRBJ2-7|few|TRBV20-1|NA
TGCAGTGCTATCCGCCGGGACTTCCCCTACGAGCAGTACTTC
CSAIRRDFPYEQYF
>TRBJ2-3|NA|TRBV7-6|NA
TGTGCCAGCAGCATACACGCTGGCACAGATACGCAGTATTTT
CASSIHAGTDTQYF
>TRBJ2-2|NA|TRBV24-1|NA
TGTGCCACCAGTGATTTGTGGCGGGTTAACACCGGGGAGCTGTTTTTT
CATSDLWRVNTGELFF
>TRBJ1-1|few|TRBV7-9|NA
TGTGCCAGCAGCACGGCGCTCGGATCTGAAGCTTTCTTT
CASSTALGSEAFF
>TRBJ1-1|NA|TRBV12-5|NA
TGTGCTAGTGGTTATGGGGGAGGCACTGAAGCTTTCTTT
CASGYGGGTEAFF
>TRBJ2-1|many|TRBV27|NA
TGTGCCACTTCACCAGGTTTCGCCCCAGGGAGGCAGTTCTTC
CATSPGFAPGRQFF
>TRBJ1-6|few|TRBV10-3|NA
TGTGCCATCAGTGAGGACAGTCTCGGTAATTCACCCCTCCACTTT
CAISEDSLGNSPLHF
>TRBJ1-2|NA|TRBV18|TRBD1
TGTGCCAGCTCACCTATCGGGACAGGGTATGGCTACACCTTC
CASSPIGTGYGYTF
>TRBJ1-1|many|TRBV6-5|TRBD1
TGTGCCAGCAGTTACCGTTTGTACAGGGGGATGAACACTGAAGCTTTCTTT
CASSYRLYRGMNTEAFF
>TRBJ2-6|many|TRBV12-3/TRBV12-4|NA
TGTGCCAGCAGCTATGTCCTGTCTGGGGCCAACGTCCTGACTTTC
CASSYVLSGANVLTF
>TRBJ2-2|many|TRBV12-3/TRBV12-4|NA
TGTGCCAGCAGGGGGCTAGGCGCCGGGGAGCTGTTTTTT
CASRGLGAGELFF
>TRBJ1-5|NA|TRBV5-1|NA
TGCGCCAGCAGCTTGGTATCCGGGATGAATCAGCCCCAGCATTTT
CASSLVSGMNQPQHF
>TRBJ2-5|few|TRBV9|NA
TGTGCCAGCAGCGCGACAGGGAGGAAGGAGACCCAGTACTTC
CASSATGRKETQYF
>TRBJ2-3|NA|TRBV5-1|NA
TGCGCCAGCAGCTTGGCCGGAGGACAGTTGTCAGATACGCAGTATTTT
CASSLAGGQLSDTQYF
>TRBJ2-7|few|TRBV27|TRBD1
TGTGCCAGCAGCCGAGGACAGGGGGTTCACGAGCAGTACTTC
CASSRGQGVHEQYF
>TRBJ2-2|NA|TRBV9|NA
TGTGCCAGCAGCGCTACTACCACAATAACCGGGGAGCTGTTTTTT
CASSATTTITGELFF
>TRBJ1-5|NA|TRBV4-3|NA
TGCGCCAGCAGCCAAGAGGCCGGTAGCAATCAGCCCCAGCATTTT
CASSQEAGSNQPQHF
>TRBJ2-2|few|TRBV3-1|TRBD2
TGTGCCAGCAGCCAACTACTAGCGGGAGTGGCCGGGGAGCTGTTTTTT
CASSQLLAGVAGELFF
>TRBJ1-5|few|TRBV7-9|NA
TGTGCTTGGGGCGACCAAGGCAATCAGCCCCAGCATTTT
CAWGDQGNQPQHF
>TRBJ2-1|few|TRBV28|NA
TGTGCCAGCAGTTTATTTAGCAGCCCTAACAATGAGCAGTTCTTC
CASSLFSSPNNEQFF
>TRBJ1-1|NA|TRBV6-2/TRBV6-3|NA
TGTGCCAGCAGTGCCCGGGGGAGCATGAACACTGAAGCTTTCTTT
CASSARGSMNTEAFF
>TRBJ2-1|NA|TRBV7-2|NA
TGTGCCAGCAGCTTATTTGACCGGGGCAGCTCCTACAATGAGCAGTTCTTC
CASSLFDRGSSYNEQFF
>TRBJ1-2|NA|TRBV10-1|TRBD1
TGCGCCAGCAGTGTGGACAGGGCGTTTGGCTACACCTTC
CASSVDRAFGYTF
>TRBJ2-5|few|TRBV5-1|NA
TGCGCCAGCAGCGAGTTCCAGGGGGAGACCCAGTACTTC
CASSEFQGETQYF
>TRBJ2-1|NA|TRBV5-5|NA
TGTGCCAGCAGCCATTCGACGGAGAGGGATCAGTTCTTC
CASSHSTERDQFF
>TRBJ1-5|NA|TRBV6-2/TRBV6-3|TRBD1
TGTGCCACCCTGTCACAGGGGGGTGGCAATCAGCCCCAGCATTTT
CATLSQGGGNQPQHF